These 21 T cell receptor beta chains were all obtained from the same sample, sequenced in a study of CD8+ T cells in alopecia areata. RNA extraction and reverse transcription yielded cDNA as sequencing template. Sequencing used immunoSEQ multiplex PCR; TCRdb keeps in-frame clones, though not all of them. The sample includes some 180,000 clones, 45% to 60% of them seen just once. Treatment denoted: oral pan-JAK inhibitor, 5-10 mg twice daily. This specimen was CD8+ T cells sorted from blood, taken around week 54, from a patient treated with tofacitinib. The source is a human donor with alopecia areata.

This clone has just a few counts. CDR3 in DNA: TGTGCCAGCAGTTACCGACAGCCCGGAGAGACCCAGTACTTC. Its translation: CASSYRQPGETQYF. V and J are TRBV6-5 and TRBJ2-5, with D tentatively TRBD1 (5 bases). The CDR3 length is 14 residues. Germline assignment: CDR1 MNHEY and CDR2 SVGAGI. V was clipped by 2 bases and J by 4 bases, with 11 bases between them.

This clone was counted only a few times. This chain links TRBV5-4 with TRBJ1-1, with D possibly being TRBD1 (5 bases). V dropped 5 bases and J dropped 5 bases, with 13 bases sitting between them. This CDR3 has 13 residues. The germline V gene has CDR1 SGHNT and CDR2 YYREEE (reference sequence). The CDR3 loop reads CASSIPGQTEAFF. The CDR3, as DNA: TGTGCCAGCAGTATCCCGGGGCAGACTGAAGCTTTCTTT.

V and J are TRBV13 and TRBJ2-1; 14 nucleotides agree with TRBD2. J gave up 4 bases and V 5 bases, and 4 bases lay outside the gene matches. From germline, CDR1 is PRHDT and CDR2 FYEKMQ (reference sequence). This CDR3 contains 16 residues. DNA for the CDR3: TGTGCCAGCAGCGGGACTAGCGGGGGCCCTTACAATGAGCAGTTCTTC. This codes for CASSGTSGGPYNEQFF.

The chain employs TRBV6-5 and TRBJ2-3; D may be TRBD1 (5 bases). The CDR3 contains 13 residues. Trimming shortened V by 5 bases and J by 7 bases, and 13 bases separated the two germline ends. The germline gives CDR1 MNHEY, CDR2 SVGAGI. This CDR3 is CASSGAKFHTQYF. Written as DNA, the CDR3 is TGTGCCAGCAGTGGGGCTAAGTTCCATACGCAGTATTTT.

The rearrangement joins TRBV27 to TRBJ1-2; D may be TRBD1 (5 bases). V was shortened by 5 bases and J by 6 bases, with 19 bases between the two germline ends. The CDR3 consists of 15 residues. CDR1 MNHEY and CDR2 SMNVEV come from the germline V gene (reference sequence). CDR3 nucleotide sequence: TGTGCCAGCAGTCCCTGGGACCCCGGGCGGCATGGCTACACCTTC. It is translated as CASSPWDPGRHGYTF.

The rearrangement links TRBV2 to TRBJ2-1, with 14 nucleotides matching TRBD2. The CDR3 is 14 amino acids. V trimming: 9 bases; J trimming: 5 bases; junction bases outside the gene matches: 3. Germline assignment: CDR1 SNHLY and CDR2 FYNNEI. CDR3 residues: CASRLAGGNNEQFF. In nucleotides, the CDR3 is TGTGCCAGTAGACTAGCGGGGGGGAACAATGAGCAGTTCTTC.

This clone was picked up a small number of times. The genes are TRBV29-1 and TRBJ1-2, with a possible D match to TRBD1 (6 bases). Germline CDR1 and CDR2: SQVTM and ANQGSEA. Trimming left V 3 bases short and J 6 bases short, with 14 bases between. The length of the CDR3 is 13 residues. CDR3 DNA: TGCAGCGTTGACTACGGGACATTCCATGGCTACACCTTC. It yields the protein CSVDYGTFHGYTF.

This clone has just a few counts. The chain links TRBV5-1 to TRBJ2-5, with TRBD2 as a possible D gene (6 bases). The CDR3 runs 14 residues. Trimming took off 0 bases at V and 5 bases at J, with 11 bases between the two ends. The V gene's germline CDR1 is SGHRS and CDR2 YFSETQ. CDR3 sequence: CASSLVPGLETQYF. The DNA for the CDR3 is TGCGCCAGCAGCTTGGTGCCGGGACTGGAGACCCAGTACTTC.

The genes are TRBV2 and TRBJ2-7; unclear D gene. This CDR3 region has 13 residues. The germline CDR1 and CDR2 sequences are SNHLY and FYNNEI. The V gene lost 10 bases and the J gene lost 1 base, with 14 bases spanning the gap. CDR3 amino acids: CANDRTDSYEQYF. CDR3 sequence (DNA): TGTGCCAACGACCGGACGGATTCCTACGAGCAGTACTTC.

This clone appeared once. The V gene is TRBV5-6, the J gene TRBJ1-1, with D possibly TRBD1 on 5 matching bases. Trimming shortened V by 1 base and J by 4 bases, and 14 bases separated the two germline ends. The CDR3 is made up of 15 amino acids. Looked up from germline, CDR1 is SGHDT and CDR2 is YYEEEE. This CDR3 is CASSLNGGGVTEAFF. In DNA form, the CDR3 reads TGTGCCAGCAGCTTGAACGGGGGAGGGGTCACTGAAGCTTTCTTT.

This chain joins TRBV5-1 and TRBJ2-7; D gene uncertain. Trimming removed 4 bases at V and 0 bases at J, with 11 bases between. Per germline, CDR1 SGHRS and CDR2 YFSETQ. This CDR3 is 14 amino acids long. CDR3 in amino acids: CASSIRGSSYEQYF. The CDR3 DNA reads TGCGCCAGCAGCATACGCGGAAGCTCCTACGAGCAGTACTTC. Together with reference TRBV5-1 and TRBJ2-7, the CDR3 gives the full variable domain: KAGVTQTPRYLIKTRGQQVTLSCSPISGHRSVSWYQQTPGQGLQFLFEYFSETQRNKGNFPGRFSGRQFSNSRSEMNVSTLELGDSALYLCASSIRGSSYEQYFGPGTRLTVT.

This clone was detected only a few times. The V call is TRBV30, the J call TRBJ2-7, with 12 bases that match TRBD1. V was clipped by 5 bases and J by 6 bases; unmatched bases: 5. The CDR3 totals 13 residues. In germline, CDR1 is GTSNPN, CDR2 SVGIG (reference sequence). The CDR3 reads CAWGWGQGAEQYF. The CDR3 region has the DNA TGTGCCTGGGGGTGGGGACAGGGGGCCGAGCAGTACTTC.

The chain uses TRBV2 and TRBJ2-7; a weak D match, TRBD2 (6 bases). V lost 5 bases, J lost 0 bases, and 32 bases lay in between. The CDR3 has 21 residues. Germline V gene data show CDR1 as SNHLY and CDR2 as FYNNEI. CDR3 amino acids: CASSHRYREGFGRGSSYEQYF. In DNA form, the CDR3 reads TGTGCCAGCAGTCACCGATACCGCGAGGGGTTCGGACGGGGGTCCTCCTACGAGCAGTACTTC.

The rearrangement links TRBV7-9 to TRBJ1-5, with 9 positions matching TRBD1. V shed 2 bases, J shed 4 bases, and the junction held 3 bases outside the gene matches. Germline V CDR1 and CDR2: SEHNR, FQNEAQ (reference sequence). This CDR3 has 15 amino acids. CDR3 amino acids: CASSLTGGANQPQHF. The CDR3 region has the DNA TGTGCCAGCAGCTTAACAGGGGGCGCGAATCAGCCCCAGCATTTT. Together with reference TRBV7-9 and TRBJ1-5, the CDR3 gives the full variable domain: DTGVSQNPRHKITKRGQNVTFRCDPISEHNRLYWYRQTLGQGPEFLTYFQNEAQLEKSRLLSDRFSAERPKGSFSTLEIQRTEQGDSAMYLCASSLTGGANQPQHFGDGTRLSIL.

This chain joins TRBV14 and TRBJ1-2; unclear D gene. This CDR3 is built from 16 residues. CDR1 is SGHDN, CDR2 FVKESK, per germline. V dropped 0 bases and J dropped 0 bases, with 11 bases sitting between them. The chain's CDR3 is CASSQDVWGPNYGYTF. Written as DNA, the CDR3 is TGTGCCAGCAGCCAAGATGTCTGGGGTCCTAACTATGGCTACACCTTC.

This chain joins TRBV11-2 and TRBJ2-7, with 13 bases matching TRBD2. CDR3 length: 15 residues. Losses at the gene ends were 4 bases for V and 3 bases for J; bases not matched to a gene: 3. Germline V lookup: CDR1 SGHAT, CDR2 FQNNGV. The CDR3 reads CASSSWTSGGYEQYF. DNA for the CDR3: TGTGCCAGCAGCTCATGGACTAGCGGGGGCTACGAGCAGTACTTC.

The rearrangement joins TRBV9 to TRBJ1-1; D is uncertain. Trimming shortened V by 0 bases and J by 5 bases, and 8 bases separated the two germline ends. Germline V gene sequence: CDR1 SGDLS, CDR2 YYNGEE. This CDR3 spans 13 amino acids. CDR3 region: CASSVDMTTEAFF. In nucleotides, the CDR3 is TGTGCCAGCAGCGTAGATATGACTACTGAAGCTTTCTTT.

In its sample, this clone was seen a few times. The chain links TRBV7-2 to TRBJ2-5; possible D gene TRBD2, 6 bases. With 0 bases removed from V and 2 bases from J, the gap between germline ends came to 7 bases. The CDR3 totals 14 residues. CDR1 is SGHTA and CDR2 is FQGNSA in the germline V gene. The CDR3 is CASSLARGQETQYF. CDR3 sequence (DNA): TGTGCCAGCAGCTTAGCGCGGGGACAAGAGACCCAGTACTTC.

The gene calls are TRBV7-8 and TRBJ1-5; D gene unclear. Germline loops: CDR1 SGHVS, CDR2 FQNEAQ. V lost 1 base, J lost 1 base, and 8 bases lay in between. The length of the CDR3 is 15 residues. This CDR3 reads CASSLEGSSNQPQHF. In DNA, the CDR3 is TGTGCCAGCAGCTTAGAAGGGAGCAGCAATCAGCCCCAGCATTTT.

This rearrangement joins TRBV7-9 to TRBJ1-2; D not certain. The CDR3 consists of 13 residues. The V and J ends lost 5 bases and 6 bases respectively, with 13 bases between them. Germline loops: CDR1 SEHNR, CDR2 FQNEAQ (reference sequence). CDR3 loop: CASSPREGDGYTF. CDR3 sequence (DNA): TGTGCCAGCAGCCCCCGGGAGGGCGATGGCTACACCTTC.

This chain's CDR3 is CASARGQGGDTQYF. The CDR3, as DNA: TGTGCCAGCGCAAGAGGACAGGGCGGAGATACGCAGTATTTT. This rearrangement joins TRBV2 to TRBJ2-3, with 8 bases aligning to TRBD1. The CDR3 length is 14 residues. Germline V lookup: CDR1 SNHLY, CDR2 FYNNEI. V lost 8 bases and J lost 5; bases outside the gene matches: 9.